This T cell receptor beta chain comes out of a study of blood T cell repertoires in COVID-19. On the study more broadly: The United States, Italy and Spain supplied acute and convalescent COVID-19 samples. T cells, B-cell-depleted T cells, or PBMCs supplied cDNA or gDNA.

This table comes from immunoSEQ multiplex PCR, and its TCRdb copy is limited to in-frame clones, with some not included. The repertoire consists of approximately 190,000 clones, with approximately 84% occurring once and the leading ten covering 4% to 6%. The germline gives CDR1 LGHDT, CDR2 YNNKEL (reference sequence). The CDR3 covers 15 residues. V trimming: 4 bases; J trimming: 1 base; junction bases outside the gene matches: 5. This sequence joins TRBV3-1 (or the pseudogene TRBV3-2) and TRBJ2-3, with 7 positions matching TRBD2. Material for sequencing was peripheral blood. The TCR originated in a woman between 65 and 79 years old with active or convalescent COVID-19. CDR3 DNA sequence: TGTGCCAGCAGCCCCCCTAGCGGAGGCACAGATACGCAGTATTTT. It is translated as CASSPPSGGTDTQYF.